Reported below is one T cell receptor (beta chain). The sample originates from a study of T cell changes during pregnancy in multiple sclerosis. Here immunoSEQ multiplex PCR was the method, and the copy in TCRdb shows in-frame clones only, minus some. The table shows around 40,000 clones, with over 90% occurring only once. V lost 5 bases to trimming and J lost 3 bases, with 13 bases between them. From germline, CDR1 is MNHEY and CDR2 SVGAGI. The CDR3 has 14 residues. Sequenced here: CD4+ T cells from peripheral blood mononuclear cells, sampled in the second trimester of pregnancy. The sequence was collected from a female donor with multiple sclerosis, enrolled in a pregnancy study. The gene calls are TRBV6-5 and TRBJ1-1, with D unresolved. The CDR3 nucleotides are TGTGCCAGCAGTCCAGTCCAGAGGGACACTGAAGCTTTCTTT. Residues: CASSPVQRDTEAFF.